This TCR beta chain stems from a study of OX40 agonist ivuxolimab in advanced cancers. At the level of the whole study: Ivuxolimab, which targeted the costimulatory receptor OX40 (CD134), was an agonistic, fully human IgG2 monoclonal antibody. Intravenous ivuxolimab was administered to patients every 2 weeks at six dose levels: 0.01, 0.1, 0.3, 1.5, 3 and 10 mg/kg. Among the approximately 54 dose-escalation patients, around 19 had hepatocellular carcinoma, about 15 melanoma, 9 renal cell carcinoma and 9 head and neck cancer. In the dose-escalation cohort, more than 75% of patients were male, and the mean age was approximately 55 years, with a range of roughly 20 to 80. Prior anti-PD-1, anti-PD-L1 or anti-CTLA-4 therapy was permitted, and roughly two fifths of dose-escalation patients had received checkpoint inhibitors. Partial responses occurred in three dose-escalation patients: two with cutaneous melanoma and one with hepatocellular carcinoma. Peripheral TCRbeta sequencing was intended to test whether TCR sequence diversity was altered and clonal T-cell expansion was caused by ivuxolimab. The monotherapy dose-escalation portion (N ≈ 57 patients) of the phase I ivuxolimab trial is reported in the paper. Study-wide conclusions, independent of this receptor: The antigen specificity of the clonally expanded peripheral T cells was not determined. At doses of 0.1 to 3.0 mg/kg, clonal expansion of both CD4+ and CD8+ T cells in blood was seen between baseline and week 6. Low levels of normalized T-cell clonal expansion were also shown by some nonresponding patients. On average, CD8+ T cells showed more expanded clones than CD4+ T cells after ivuxolimab. Partial responders in the 0.1-3.0 mg/kg groups had among the lowest normalized peripheral clonal expansion, especially among CD8+ T cells.

Details on this clone: Its binding antigen is unknown. Per-nucleotide qualities are absent, and no much larger clonotype sits a single base away.

From the cysteine through the phenylalanine, the CDR3 covers 14 amino acids. Only the CDR3 part of the read is kept: 42 bases, read in frame from the first base. Clipping removes 3 bases from V and 5 bases from J, with 1 as the unmatched junction base count. The germline V gene gives CDR1 as SGHTA and CDR2 as FQGTGA. To sequence the TCRbeta CDR3 region, genomic DNA was isolated from the sorted cells. The immunoSEQ Assay was used for sequencing of TCRbeta CDR3 regions. This is the immuneACCESS table as TCRdb keeps it, with only in-frame sequences that have V and J called. A part of the clones is gone; compared with another copy, unresolved V genes explain less than half, and the rest is unexplained. For this sample there are some 60,000 clones; 91% appear just once. Around 15% of the sample goes to the ten largest clones. Patients with a history of autoimmune disease or receiving systemic immunosuppression were excluded from the trial. Peripheral blood for TCR sequencing was drawn from every dose cohort at baseline, at cycle 4 day 1 and at cycle 7 day 1. Samples came from an open-label, multicenter, first-in-human phase I dose-escalation trial of ivuxolimab. The trial enrolled adults with locally advanced or metastatic head and neck squamous cell, hepatocellular, melanoma or renal cell carcinoma. Before TCR sequencing, CD4+ T cells and CD8+ T cells from peripheral blood were sorted into separate populations.

Sequencing used CD4+ or CD8+ T cells sorted from blood, obtained in a trial of the OX40 agonist ivuxolimab. The clonotype originates from an adult with an advanced solid tumor such as melanoma, head and neck, liver or kidney cancer. This chain is built from TRBV7-3 and TRBJ2-2; the junction holds 9 bases that match TRBD1. The CDR3 in this case is CASSFGTGTGELFF. The nucleotide sequence reads TGTGCCAGCAGCTTCGGGACAGGGACCGGGGAGCTGTTTTTT.